This entry features one T cell receptor (beta chain) sequence. The conserved final phenylalanine or tryptophan is absent from the CDR3, which likely points to a read error. TCRbeta libraries were built with three rounds of nested PCR, modified from ARM-PCR. TCRdb independently ran MiXCR on the multiplex PCR reads; one entry per CDR3 protein. Of roughly 120,000 distinct CDR3 sequences in the sample, over 70% were seen once. This entry comes from a study of tumor and adjacent non-tumor tissue in lung cancer. Study details: On average, productive TCRbeta reads reached about 4.17 million per sample.

No cell sorting was done before RNA was extracted from the tissue. Chemotherapy-naive patients with new lung cancer underwent thoracic surgery in China, August–November 2014. Specimen: lung tumor tissue. The receptor was derived from a man in his 70s with non-small cell lung cancer.

As DNA, the CDR3 is TGCGCCAGCAGTCCTAGGGAGACTCAGTACTAC. This encodes CASSPRETQYY. The J gene is TRBJ2-5, the V gene TRBV12-3 or TRBV12-4; a weak D match, TRBD2 (5 bases). The CDR3 contains 11 residues.